Shown below are 20 T cell receptor beta chains from a single sample sequenced in a study of T-cell reconstitution after alpha-beta-depleted transplantation in children. As it was prepared, the TCRbeta library received unique molecular identifiers. TCRdb re-analysed the PCR reads in MiXCR, keeping a single row per CDR3 protein. The sample consists of about 170,000 distinct CDR3 sequences, roughly 10% of them appearing once. The sequencing here drew on PBMCs, taken before TCRalphabeta/CD19-depleted stem cell transplant. These receptors originate from a boy aged 2 to 10 with acute myeloid leukemia, due to receive a stem cell transplant.

The CDR3 nucleotides are TGTGCCAGCACCCACCGGACGTCGAGCTCCTATAATTCACCCCTCCACTTT. Its translation is CASTHRTSSSYNSPLHF. The chain employs TRBV3-1 and TRBJ1-6; D uncertain. V shed 7 bases and J shed 0 bases, with 16 bases lying between them. The CDR3 has 17 residues. Germline V CDR1 and CDR2: LGHDT, YNNKEL (reference sequence).

This clonotype was picked up many times. CDR3 protein: CATSRQGEETQYF. The DNA for the CDR3 is TGTGCCACCAGTAGACAGGGGGAAGAGACCCAGTACTTC. V and J are TRBV15 and TRBJ2-5; TRBD1 agrees at 9 bases. This CDR3 is built from 13 residues. Germline lookup yields CDR1 LNHNV and CDR2 YYDKDF (reference sequence). J was trimmed by 3 bases and V by 6 bases; bases with no gene match: 2.

This clonotype has a count of ten or more. J is TRBJ2-3 and V is TRBV20-1; 7 positions agree with TRBD1. The V and J ends lost 6 bases and 2 bases, in that order; junction bases with no gene match: 5. The germline CDR1 and CDR2 sequences are DFQATT and SNEGSKA (reference sequence). The CDR3 is made up of 13 amino acids. The CDR3 protein is CSARQGFTDTQYF. In nucleotides, the CDR3 is TGCAGTGCCCGACAGGGTTTCACAGATACGCAGTATTTT.

This clonotype was detected many times. The chain carries TRBV7-2 and TRBJ2-2; D gene unclear. The CDR3 sequence is 16 residues long. V shed 3 bases and J shed 7 bases, with 18 bases lying between them. Looked up from germline, CDR1 is SGHTA and CDR2 is FQGNSA. CDR3: CASSFEGFRKVGELFF. The CDR3 DNA reads as TGTGCCAGCAGCTTCGAAGGATTTCGGAAAGTCGGGGAGCTGTTTTTT.

This clonotype was recorded at least ten times. The chain is built from TRBV20-1 and TRBJ1-3; D uncertain. Trimming took 0 bases from V and 0 from J, leaving 18 bases between them. This CDR3 is 18 amino acids long. Per the germline V gene, CDR1 is DFQATT and CDR2 is SNEGSKA (reference sequence). CDR3 DNA: TGCAGTGCTAGAGATGGAACATCCAGAAGATACTCTGGAAACACCATATATTTT. Translating it yields CSARDGTSRRYSGNTIYF.

This clonotype was observed at least ten times. The chain is built from TRBV29-1 and TRBJ2-2, with D hard to call. Germline lookup yields CDR1 SQVTM and CDR2 ANQGSEA. The CDR3 spans 13 residues. V lost 7 bases and J lost 0, with 9 bases in between. In nucleotides, the CDR3 is TGCAGCGCAGACAAACCGAACACCGGGGAGCTGTTTTTT. This codes for CSADKPNTGELFF.

This clonotype was seen ten or more times. V gene TRBV20-1 combines with J gene TRBJ2-3; D gene ambiguous. Germline V gives CDR1 DFQATT, CDR2 SNEGSKA (reference sequence). The CDR3 has 14 amino acids. V was cut by 3 bases and J by 1 base, with 11 bases left in between. The CDR3: CSASSGIRTDTQYF. In DNA, the CDR3 is TGCAGTGCTAGTAGTGGAATCCGCACAGATACGCAGTATTTT.

This clonotype was observed many times. This rearrangement joins TRBV5-1 to TRBJ1-2; tentative D call: TRBD1 (6 bases). Trimming cost V 1 base and J 5 bases, with 9 bases left between them. The CDR3 is 13 residues long. Germline loops: CDR1 SGHRS, CDR2 YFSETQ. The CDR3 spells CASSLTGTYGYTF. The CDR3 DNA is TGCGCCAGCAGCTTGACAGGGACATATGGCTACACCTTC.

The sample holds many counts of this clonotype. The V gene is TRBV28, the J gene TRBJ2-3; no clear D gene. Deletions cut 2 bases from V and 5 bases from J, with 8 bases between. CDR3 length equals 13 residues. Germline CDR1 is MDHEN and CDR2 is SYDVKM. The CDR3 spells CASSLRIGDTQYF. As DNA, the CDR3 is TGTGCCAGCAGTTTACGGATAGGAGATACGCAGTATTTT.

The chain couples TRBV11-2 to TRBJ2-5, with a tentative D call TRBD2 (7 bases). The CDR3 has 17 residues. The ends were cut back, 5 bases at V and 3 bases at J, with 22 bases in the middle. The germline gives CDR1 SGHAT, CDR2 FQNNGV. CDR3 bases: TGTGCCAGCAGCAGTCCGCAACGGGGGGCTCTCAAAGAGACCCAGTACTTC. Amino acid sequence: CASSSPQRGALKETQYF.

This clonotype came up many times. CDR3 DNA sequence: TGCGCCAGCAGCCAAGTGAGAGGGTTCGAGCAGTACGTC. This sequence encodes CASSQVRGFEQYV. V usage is TRBV4-1 and J usage is TRBJ2-7; D might be TRBD2 (5 bases). The V gene lost 1 base and the J gene lost 6 bases, with 10 bases spanning the gap. The V gene's germline CDR1 is MGHRA and CDR2 YSYEKL. The CDR3 extends over 13 amino acids.

This clonotype was counted at least ten times. In DNA, the CDR3 is TGTGCCAGCAGCCAAGATAGGGGGAGCACAGATACGCAGTATTTT. Its protein product is CASSQDRGSTDTQYF. This chain links TRBV3-1 with TRBJ2-3, with a weak D call TRBD1 (6 bases). In germline, CDR1 is LGHDT, CDR2 YNNKEL (reference sequence). Deletions cut 0 bases from V and 0 bases from J, with 7 bases between. CDR3 length equals 15 residues.

There are many counts of this clonotype. V and J are TRBV12-3 or TRBV12-4 and TRBJ1-3; D uncertain. Trimming took off 5 bases at V and 2 bases at J, with 13 bases between the two ends. This CDR3 spans 15 amino acids. CDR3 sequence reads: CASSAQYLAGNTIYF. The CDR3, as DNA: TGTGCCAGCAGTGCGCAATACTTGGCTGGAAACACCATATATTTT.

Worth noting for this clonotype: Possible read error: a much larger clone is one base away. The J gene is TRBJ2-5, the V gene TRBV6-5; the D is unclear. V gave up 8 bases and J gave up 5 bases, with 12 bases separating them. The V gene's germline CDR1 is MNHEY and CDR2 SVGAGI. The CDR3 covers 12 residues. The CDR3 reads CASFGEGETQYF. DNA for the CDR3: TGTGCCAGCTTCGGAGAAGGGGAGACCCAGTACTTC.

In its sample, this clonotype was seen many times. The V call is TRBV11-2, the J call TRBJ2-2; 16 bases are shared with TRBD2. Germline CDR1 is SGHAT and CDR2 is FQNNGV. The CDR3 is 18 residues long. J was trimmed by 4 bases and V by 5 bases; bases with no gene match: 7. CDR3 region: CASSPSGTSGGATGELFF. CDR3 bases: TGTGCCAGCAGCCCATCCGGGACTAGCGGGGGGGCCACCGGGGAGCTGTTTTTT.

There are many counts of this clonotype. The chain has TRBV7-3 and TRBJ2-5; TRBD2 might be the D (6 bases). V shed 5 bases and J shed 4 bases, with 17 bases lying between them. The V gene's germline CDR1 is SGHTA and CDR2 FQGTGA. CDR3 length: 15 amino acids. The CDR3 loop is CASSPSSSVSETQYF. CDR3 sequence (DNA): TGTGCCAGCAGCCCGTCATCTAGCGTTTCAGAGACCCAGTACTTC.

This clonotype was seen at least ten times. In DNA, the CDR3 is TGTGCCAGCAGCTTAGGATCAGCGGGAGTCATCTACGAGCAGTACTTC. Protein: CASSLGSAGVIYEQYF. The rearrangement uses TRBV11-1 and TRBJ2-7; 8 bases line up with TRBD2. Trimming cost V 1 base and J 3 bases; bases outside gene matches: 8. Germline CDR1 reads SGHAT; CDR2 reads FQDESV (reference sequence). The CDR3 runs to 16 residues.

This clonotype was counted ten times or more. The chain carries TRBV4-1 and TRBJ2-1; D is undetermined. Germline lookup yields CDR1 MGHRA and CDR2 YSYEKL. This CDR3 contains 15 residues. The V gene lost 0 bases and the J gene lost 6 bases, with 12 bases spanning the gap. DNA of the CDR3: TGCGCCAGCAGCCAAGATGTTACGGGTTCCAATGAGCAGTTCTTC. Amino acid sequence: CASSQDVTGSNEQFF.

In this sample, this clonotype turned up many times. This chain uses TRBV7-2 with TRBJ1-4; TRBD1 is a possible D gene (6 bases). From germline, CDR1 is SGHTA and CDR2 FQGNSA. The CDR3 has 14 amino acids. Trimming removed 1 base at V and 4 bases at J, with 7 bases between. The CDR3 DNA is TGTGCCAGCAGCTTAGACAGGGATAATGAAAAACTGTTTTTT. It specifies CASSLDRDNEKLFF.

This clonotype was detected ten times or more. The rearrangement joins TRBV15 to TRBJ1-5; D unclear. Germline V gene data show CDR1 as LNHNV and CDR2 as YYDKDF (reference sequence). V was shortened by 8 bases and J by 3 bases, with 17 bases between the two germline ends. CDR3 length: 15 amino acids. CDR3 in amino acids: CATSPWAQANQPQHF. The DNA of the CDR3 is TGTGCCACCTCACCGTGGGCCCAGGCCAATCAGCCCCAGCATTTT.